These T cell receptor beta chains were read from a single sample in a study of blood T cells in healthy people across ages. Each CDR3 protein is one row after TCRdb ran MiXCR on the 5' RACE reads. The table shows some 1.5 million distinct CDR3 sequences, with approximately 43% occurring only once. The sequenced material came from blood. These receptors were collected from a young woman in good health. Both conserved end residues are part of each CDR3.

v_call,j_call,cdr3_length,cdr3_aa
TRBV6-2/TRBV6-3,TRBJ2-3,18,CASSYQPAGVPVGDTQYF
TRBV20-1,TRBJ2-1,14,CSARPRRTYNEQFF
TRBV9,TRBJ1-5,13,CASSPGANQPQHF
TRBV20-1,TRBJ2-5,16,CSARDPRIGDGETQYF
TRBV20-1,TRBJ2-1,17,CSAREPSGGVGIDEQFF
TRBV12-3/TRBV12-4,TRBJ2-4,18,CVSSLSHGAGAAKNIQYF
TRBV3-1,TRBJ1-5,15,CASSNRDVGNQPQHF
TRBV14,TRBJ2-1,15,CASSQPGLADLRQFF
TRBV7-7,TRBJ2-5,14,CASSPNNVRETQYF
TRBV20-1,TRBJ2-1,17,CSALTPVGSGNHNEQFF
TRBV4-2,TRBJ2-1,13,CASSQSQYNEQFF
TRBV4-2,TRBJ2-7,15,CASSPVRGRGDEQYF
TRBV5-1,TRBJ1-1,13,CANSLGSGGEAFF
TRBV6-2/TRBV6-3,TRBJ1-2,9,CASSQGYTF
TRBV20-1,TRBJ2-3,12,CSARAPGFAQYF
TRBV27,TRBJ2-7,15,CASSPRLSGIPEQYF
TRBV6-6,TRBJ1-1,17,CASSPSTGTVRGTEAFF
TRBV7-9,TRBJ2-3,16,CASSLAISGGTDTQYF
TRBV6-2/TRBV6-3,TRBJ2-4,14,CASSQVAGVVIQYF
TRBV6-5,TRBJ2-3,14,CASSDSPAPGTQYF
TRBV27,TRBJ2-5,17,CASSSTGGTIRYNEQYF
TRBV12-3/TRBV12-4,TRBJ2-2,15,CASSRGGAGTGELFF
TRBV5-1,TRBJ2-1,16,CASSLVATGGHNEQFF
TRBV4-1,TRBJ2-2,17,CASSQVWTGGFVGELFF
TRBV27,TRBJ2-3,16,CASNPFRRGNTDTQYF
TRBV7-9,TRBJ1-2,17,CASSLVPGQGTNYGYTF
TRBV5-1,TRBJ2-1,15,CASRPSGGYYNEQFF
TRBV7-9,TRBJ2-7,14,CASSLASGVNEQYF
TRBV30,TRBJ1-1,11,CAWMMNTEAFF
TRBV9,TRBJ1-2,13,CASSVGAGSGYTF
TRBV4-1,TRBJ1-2,15,CASSPGPFSPPGYTF
TRBV6-2/TRBV6-3,TRBJ1-5,16,CASSYSPKTLNQPQHF
TRBV7-7,TRBJ2-5,14,CASSFGWGQETQYF
TRBV7-7,TRBJ2-7,14,CASSLGQGNHEQYF
TRBV27,TRBJ2-1,11,CASSRPGKQFF
TRBV4-3,TRBJ2-7,15,CASSQELRGGSEQYF
TRBV20-1,TRBJ1-6,14,CSASEQGRDSPLHF
TRBV15,TRBJ2-7,14,CATSRVGEMANQYF
TRBV27,TRBJ1-2,15,CASSLLQGDNYGYTF
TRBV27,TRBJ2-6,17,CASSFRTGNPGANVLTF
TRBV11-2,TRBJ2-1,15,CASSLGPGLSNEQFF
TRBV7-2,TRBJ2-1,19,CASSSTRTGVSYGRYEQFF